The rows below give T cell receptor beta chains drawn from one sample of a study of T cells in Graves' hyperthyroidism and ophthalmopathy. TCRdb re-derived calls from the multiplex PCR reads in MiXCR, one entry per CDR3 protein. The sample has roughly 200,000 distinct CDR3 sequences; about 16% are singletons. Sequenced: blood. These receptors all stem from a man aged 40-49 years with Graves' hyperthyroidism. The CDR3 runs from the conserved cysteine through the conserved F or W. Each record gives: D gene, clone size, V gene, J gene, CDR3 DNA, CDR3 protein. D genes are given only for firm matches. The size entry is marked missing in some rows and otherwise reads once, few, many or a size class.

.	.	TRBV2	TRBJ1-3	TGTGCCAGCAGTGAACCCCCAACTTCGGGAAACGCCATATATTTT	CASSEPPTSGNAIYF
TRBD1	many	TRBV20-1	TRBJ1-2	TGCAGTGCTAGGGGGAACAGGGGGTACACCTTC	CSARGNRGYTF
.	.	TRBV12-3/TRBV12-4	TRBJ2-5	TGTGCCAGCAGTTTGGGACCCTCTCTGTACTTC	CASSLGPSLYF
TRBD2	few	TRBV12-3/TRBV12-4	TRBJ2-5	TGTGCCAGCAGTCCCGGGACTAGTGCAGAGACCCAGTACTTC	CASSPGTSAETQYF
TRBD1	many	TRBV28	TRBJ1-4	TGTGCCAGCAGCCTTGACAGGGGAGTGGGGAAACTGTTTTTT	CASSLDRGVGKLFF
.	few	TRBV7-8	TRBJ2-1	TGTGCCAGCAGCGATACAGCGGGCAATGAGCAGTTCTTC	CASSDTAGNEQFF
.	.	TRBV24-1	TRBJ1-4	TGTGCCACCAGTGACTTCAGAGATAATGAAAAACTGTTTTTT	CATSDFRDNEKLFF
.	many	TRBV5-5	TRBJ1-1	TGTGCCAGCAGCCCATGGGGCGGCTTATCTGAAGCTTTCTTT	CASSPWGGLSEAFF
.	many	TRBV7-8	TRBJ1-2	TGTGCCAGCAGCGAAAGGAGACAGGAAAGCTATGGCTACACCTTC	CASSERRQESYGYTF
.	.	TRBV18	TRBJ2-4	TGTGCCAGCTCACCACTGGTAGCCAAAAACATTCAGTACTTC	CASSPLVAKNIQYF
.	many	TRBV7-2	TRBJ2-3	TGTGCCAGCAGCTTGTATGACTCCCGAGATACGCAGTATTTT	CASSLYDSRDTQYF
TRBD1	.	TRBV7-2	TRBJ1-1	TGTGCCAGCACCCTCGACAGGGGGCACGGCACTGAAGCTTTCTTT	CASTLDRGHGTEAFF
.	many	TRBV20-1	TRBJ2-5	TGCAGTGCTTATAGCGGACACCAAGAGACCCAGTACTTC	CSAYSGHQETQYF
TRBD1	many	TRBV28	TRBJ1-2	TGTGCCAGCAGTTTAGGGACAGGGACCTATGGCTACACCTTC	CASSLGTGTYGYTF
.	many	TRBV6-2/TRBV6-3	TRBJ1-2	TGTGCCAGCACCGTAACAGGGTACGATGGCTACACCTTC	CASTVTGYDGYTF
TRBD1	many	TRBV5-1	TRBJ2-7	TGCGCCAGCAGCTTGGTCCCAGGGGGCGATTACGAGCAGTACTTC	CASSLVPGGDYEQYF
TRBD1	many	TRBV12-5	TRBJ1-1	TGTGCTAGTGGTGCAGGGGGCGGGAACACTGAAGCTTTCTTT	CASGAGGGNTEAFF
.	many	TRBV5-1	TRBJ2-1	TGCGCCAGCAGCTTGGTCGACAATGAGCAGTTCTTC	CASSLVDNEQFF
.	many	TRBV7-8	TRBJ1-1	TGTGCCAGCAGCTTTAGCAGGGGATTTGGCACTGAAGCTTTCTTT	CASSFSRGFGTEAFF
TRBD1	many	TRBV10-3	TRBJ1-2	TGTGCCATCAGAGACCCTCAGGACAGGGGGGGCTATGGCTACACCTTC	CAIRDPQDRGGYGYTF
.	.	TRBV5-8	TRBJ1-4	TGTGCCAGCAGCTTGGCGGGGGCGAAGGGTGAAAAACTGTTTTTT	CASSLAGAKGEKLFF
.	many	TRBV5-5	TRBJ1-1	TGTGCCAGCAGCTTGATTCAGAACACTGAAGCTTTCTTT	CASSLIQNTEAFF
TRBD1	many	TRBV6-1	TRBJ2-1	TGTGCCAGCAGTGAGGAAACCGGGACAGGGGACTGGAATGAGCAGTTCTTC	CASSEETGTGDWNEQFF
TRBD2	many	TRBV15	TRBJ2-1	TGTGCCACCAGCAGGGAGCGGGGGGCTTACAATGAGCAGTTCTTC	CATSRERGAYNEQFF
.	many	TRBV6-1	TRBJ2-7	TGTGCCAGCAGTAGAAACGCGGACCAGCAGTACTTC	CASSRNADQQYF
.	.	TRBV7-8	TRBJ2-3	TGTGCCAGCAGCTCATGGGGAGGGGGGAGCACAGATACGCAGTATTTT	CASSSWGGGSTDTQYF
.	many	TRBV6-5	TRBJ1-1	TGTGCCAGCAGTTACGGCGGCAGCATGAACACTGAAGCTTTCTTT	CASSYGGSMNTEAFF
.	.	TRBV4-3	TRBJ2-7	TGCGCCAGCTCCGAGGGGCTAGGAGACTACGAGCAGTACTTC	CASSEGLGDYEQYF
.	many	TRBV6-1	TRBJ2-5	TGTGCCAGCACTTTAGACCAGAACTTCCAAGAGACCCAGTACTTC	CASTLDQNFQETQYF
.	many	TRBV6-1	TRBJ1-1	TGTGCCAGCAGTCGACAGTCCTCCATGAACACTGAAGCTTTCTTT	CASSRQSSMNTEAFF
.	many	TRBV11-2	TRBJ2-7	TGTGCCAGCAGCTTAGATAGGAGGGGCGAGCAGTACTTC	CASSLDRRGEQYF
TRBD2	many	TRBV20-1	TRBJ2-1	TGCAGTGCAGAGACTAGCGGGGGGCCTCGATACAATGAGCAGTTCTTC	CSAETSGGPRYNEQFF
.	.	TRBV10-3	TRBJ1-5	TGTGCCATCAGTGAGCAGGCCCGAAGCAATCAGCCCCAGCATTTT	CAISEQARSNQPQHF
.	once	TRBV20-1	TRBJ2-5	TGCAGTGCTAGAGGAGGAGGGGGGTTGGGACAAGAGACCCAGTACTTC	CSARGGGGLGQETQYF
TRBD1	many	TRBV9	TRBJ1-1	TGTGCCAGCAGCGTCGGGACAGGGCTTTCGAACACTGAAGCTTTCTTT	CASSVGTGLSNTEAFF
.	.	TRBV4-3	TRBJ1-2	TGCGCCAGCAGCCAAGTCCTTGGACAGCTTCATGGGGGCTACACCTTC	CASSQVLGQLHGGYTF
.	many	TRBV27	TRBJ2-3	TGTGCCAGCAAGGGGTCCCCAGATACGCAGTATTTT	CASKGSPDTQYF
TRBD2	many	TRBV24-1	TRBJ2-1	TGTGCCACCAGTGATAGCCGGGGGGGAAACAATGAGCAGTTCTTC	CATSDSRGGNNEQFF
TRBD1	many	TRBV5-6	TRBJ2-1	TGTGCCAGCAGCTCGGACAGGGTAATCTCCAATGAGCAGTTCTTC	CASSSDRVISNEQFF
.	many	TRBV9	TRBJ2-7	TGTGCCAGCAGCGTTTCTACGGCCGGAGACGAGCAGTACTTC	CASSVSTAGDEQYF
.	.	TRBV10-3	TRBJ1-6	TGTGCCATCAGCCGGGGATATAATTCACCCCTCCACTTT	CAISRGYNSPLHF
.	many	TRBV11-2	TRBJ1-2	TGTGCCAGCAGCACTACGTTATATGGCTACACCTTC	CASSTTLYGYTF
TRBD1	many	TRBV13	TRBJ2-2	TGTGCCAGCAAGGATTACGGGGACAGGGTTAACACCGGGGAGCTGTTTTTT	CASKDYGDRVNTGELFF
.	many	TRBV20-1	TRBJ2-7	TGCAGTGCTAGAGATTTTAGGCAGGGCTCCTACGAGCAGTACTTC	CSARDFRQGSYEQYF
TRBD1	.	TRBV7-9	TRBJ1-5	TGTGCCAGCAGCTTACAGGGGGGGCAGCCCCAGCATTTT	CASSLQGGQPQHF
.	many	TRBV18	TRBJ1-1	TGTGCCAGCTCACCAAGGGCGGGGACTGAAGCTTTCTTT	CASSPRAGTEAFF
TRBD2	many	TRBV4-3	TRBJ2-1	TGCGCCAGCAGCCACTTGAGCGGGGGGGCCCGTGAGCAGTTCTTC	CASSHLSGGAREQFF
.	few	TRBV6-5	TRBJ1-2	TGTGCCAGCAGTTACTCCGCTAACTATGGCTACACCTTC	CASSYSANYGYTF
TRBD1	.	TRBV27	TRBJ1-6	TGTGCCAGCAGTTTACGCCCCGGGACAGGGCCCCCACCCCTCCACTTT	CASSLRPGTGPPPLHF
.	many	TRBV10-3	TRBJ2-7	TGTGCCATCAGTGAGTCAGAGGGACCTAATCAGCAGTACTTC	CAISESEGPNQQYF
.	.	TRBV7-2	TRBJ2-3	TGTGCCAGCAGCTTAACCGGGATTAAGACAGATACGCAGTATTTT	CASSLTGIKTDTQYF
.	.	TRBV6-1	TRBJ2-2	TGTGCCAGCCAGGGGGGTGACGCGAACACCGGGGAGCTGTTTTTT	CASQGGDANTGELFF
TRBD1	.	TRBV11-2	TRBJ2-5	TGTGCCAGCAGCTTAGGACAGGGGACGGAAGAGACCCAGTACTTC	CASSLGQGTEETQYF